This entry concerns a single T cell receptor beta chain. The antigen is not known. TCRdb reprocessed the reads via MiXCR and lists one record per CDR3 protein. This table holds about 60,000 distinct CDR3 sequences, about a fifth found once. These data originate in a study of T cell repertoires in cytomegalovirus infection. As for the study in general: Alongside well-studied HLA-B-restricted CMV epitopes, recently identified HLA-C-restricted CMV epitopes were also used. CMV infection together with matching HLA type was indicated by public TCR beta signatures.

Study observations and caveats: The study found HLA-C-restricted CMV-specific TCR beta clonotypes dominating the ex vivo response. Based on cumulative public TCR beta family frequency, carriers of CMV plus the relevant HLA were identified.

The CDR3 spans 16 residues. Trimming cost V 1 base and J 0 bases, with 10 bases left between them. CDR1 is SGHTA and CDR2 is FQGNSA in the germline V gene. V usage is TRBV7-2 and J usage is TRBJ2-1; D unresolved. This TCR was sampled from a human donor in good health (CMV status not recorded). Some clones in this sample may be carry-over from other donors' samples. Source: CD8+ T cells from cultured PBMCs, taken from culture after CMV antigen stimulation. The CDR3 spells CASSLVRRNSYNEQFF. As DNA, the CDR3 is TGTGCCAGCAGCTTAGTCCGGCGGAACTCCTACAATGAGCAGTTCTTC.